Listed below are T cell receptor beta chains from one sample, sequenced in a study of blood T cell repertoires in COVID-19. Profiling relied on immunoSEQ multiplex PCR, and the TCRdb table lists in-frame clones only, not all of them. The data show fewer than 30,000 clones, with roughly 80% seen just once and 16% held by the top ten. Sequencing input: peripheral blood. Receptors originate from a woman aged 55-69 years with acute or convalescent COVID-19. Both conserved end residues are part of each CDR3. A D gene is named only where the DNA matches it firmly. Rows give clone size only sometimes, using once, few, many, or a class for an expanded clone.

D,size,V,J,CDR3,DNA
TRBD1,.,TRBV11-1,TRBJ2-5,CASSLQGSETQYF,TGTGCCAGCAGCCTACAGGGGTCGGAGACCCAGTACTTC
.,.,TRBV28,TRBJ1-1,CASSLSGPHTEAFF,TGTGCCAGCAGTTTATCAGGGCCTCACACTGAAGCTTTCTTT
TRBD1,few,TRBV6-2/TRBV6-3,TRBJ2-2,CASSYSGQGHSRGTGELFF,TGTGCCAGCAGTTACTCCGGACAGGGGCATTCAAGGGGCACCGGGGAGCTGTTTTTT
TRBD1,.,TRBV14,TRBJ1-6,CASSPRDRVNSPLHF,TGTGCCAGCAGCCCCCGAGACAGGGTCAATTCACCCCTCCACTTT
.,.,TRBV6-5,TRBJ2-2,CASSLSTGELFF,TGTGCCAGCAGTCTGTCTACCGGGGAGCTGTTTTTT
TRBD1,.,TRBV6-5,TRBJ1-2,CASRPQTGLYTF,TGTGCCAGCAGACCTCAGACAGGGCTCTACACCTTC
TRBD1,.,TRBV27,TRBJ2-3,CASSSDVNLAQGAPDTQYF,TGTGCCAGCAGTTCCGACGTGAACTTAGCGCAGGGGGCCCCAGATACGCAGTATTTT
TRBD2,.,TRBV7-3,TRBJ2-2,CASSSGLAGFNTGELFF,TGTGCCAGCAGCTCGGGACTAGCGGGGTTCAACACCGGGGAGCTGTTTTTT
TRBD1,.,TRBV29-1,TRBJ1-2,CSVGQGAKHGYTF,TGCAGCGTAGGACAGGGGGCAAAGCACGGCTACACCTTC
TRBD1,.,TRBV7-8,TRBJ1-1,CASSFLTGTGTEAFF,TGTGCCAGCAGCTTCCTGACAGGGACGGGGACTGAAGCTTTCTTT
.,.,TRBV6-5,TRBJ1-5,CASSSGQFNQPQHF,TGTGCCAGCAGCTCTGGACAGTTCAATCAGCCCCAGCATTTT
.,.,TRBV5-8,TRBJ1-5,CASSLLEWGGSQPQHF,TGTGCCAGCAGCTTGTTGGAGTGGGGGGGGTCCCAGCCCCAGCATTTT
.,.,TRBV6-5,TRBJ2-7,CASSQTYGSSYEQYF,TGTGCCAGCAGTCAGACTTACGGGAGCTCCTACGAGCAGTACTTC
.,once,TRBV5-1,TRBJ2-2,CASSWGTTGELFF,TGCGCCAGCAGCTGGGGGACTACCGGGGAGCTGTTTTTT
TRBD1,.,TRBV19,TRBJ1-2,CASSIQGANYGYTF,TGTGCCAGTAGTATACAGGGGGCTAACTATGGCTACACCTTC
.,.,TRBV9,TRBJ1-6,CASSPETASSSPLHF,TGTGCCAGCAGCCCCGAGACAGCCAGTAGTTCACCCCTCCACTTT
.,few,TRBV4-1,TRBJ2-1,CASSQVLGAGANYNEQFF,TGCGCCAGCAGCCAAGTGCTGGGTGCGGGGGCTAACTACAATGAGCAGTTCTTC
.,.,TRBV10-3,TRBJ1-1,CAISESDRVMTEAFF,TGTGCCATCAGTGAATCCGACCGGGTTATGACTGAAGCTTTCTTT
TRBD1,.,TRBV7-9,TRBJ1-5,CASSPGTGGNQPQHF,TGTGCCAGCAGCCCCGGGACAGGGGGCAATCAGCCCCAGCATTTT
TRBD1,.,TRBV6-6,TRBJ2-7,CASSPTGSGTGNYEQYF,TGTGCCAGCAGTCCGACTGGTTCCGGGACAGGGAACTACGAGCAGTACTTC
.,.,TRBV18,TRBJ2-3,CASSPRISEDRETDTQYF,TGTGCCAGCTCACCCAGGATTTCGGAGGACAGAGAAACAGATACGCAGTATTTT
TRBD1,.,TRBV27,TRBJ1-1,CASSLSFGQGNTEAFF,TGTGCCAGCAGTTTATCTTTCGGACAGGGGAACACTGAAGCTTTCTTT
.,.,TRBV6-5,TRBJ1-5,CASTFWQGNQPQHF,TGTGCCAGCACCTTCTGGCAGGGGAATCAGCCCCAGCATTTT
.,.,TRBV6-1,TRBJ2-3,CASSEHYTDTQYF,TGTGCCAGCAGTGAACACTACACAGATACGCAGTATTTT
.,.,TRBV9,TRBJ1-1,CASSVGSVSSEAFF,TGTGCCAGCAGCGTAGGTTCAGTCTCAAGTGAAGCTTTCTTT
TRBD1,.,TRBV5-1,TRBJ2-7,CASSARDRGSYEQYF,TGCGCCAGCAGCGCCCGGGACAGGGGTTCCTACGAGCAGTACTTC
TRBD2,.,TRBV5-1,TRBJ2-1,CASSLQGLFYNEQFF,TGCGCCAGCAGCTTGCAGGGACTATTCTACAATGAGCAGTTCTTC
TRBD1,.,TRBV28,TRBJ1-2,CASSLGTASKGYTF,TGTGCCAGCAGTTTAGGGACAGCCTCGAAAGGCTACACCTTC
TRBD1,.,TRBV27,TRBJ1-6,CASSLWDSLSYNSPLHF,TGTGCCAGCAGTTTATGGGACAGCCTCTCCTATAATTCACCCCTCCACTTT
.,.,TRBV14,TRBJ2-5,CASSQEITAQETQYF,TGTGCCAGCAGCCAAGAAATCACAGCTCAAGAGACCCAGTACTTC
.,.,TRBV18,TRBJ1-1,CASSPQGDTEAFF,TGTGCCAGCTCACCACAGGGGGACACTGAAGCTTTCTTT
.,.,TRBV21-1,TRBJ2-7,CASSKASGYEQYF,TGTGCCAGCAGCAAAGCGAGCGGGTACGAGCAGTACTTC
.,.,TRBV6-5,TRBJ1-3,CASNGGIGNTIYF,TGTGCCAGCAATGGGGGGATCGGAAACACCATATATTTT
.,.,TRBV6-5,TRBJ2-7,CASSYRRTVVSYEQYF,TGTGCCAGCAGTTACCGGAGGACAGTTGTCTCCTACGAGCAGTACTTC
.,.,TRBV15,TRBJ2-2,CATRGGGPNTGELFF,TGTGCCACCAGGGGTGGGGGCCCGAACACCGGGGAGCTGTTTTTT
TRBD1,.,TRBV4-2,TRBJ2-7,CASSQDRDRGNEQYF,TGTGCCAGCAGCCAAGACCGGGACAGGGGCAACGAGCAGTACTTC
.,.,TRBV7-9,TRBJ2-1,CASSFLGADEQFF,TGTGCCAGCAGCTTTTTGGGAGCGGATGAGCAGTTCTTC
.,few,TRBV18,TRBJ2-1,CASSPSEGSLDNEQFF,TGTGCCAGCTCACCAAGTGAGGGATCCTTAGACAATGAGCAGTTCTTC
.,.,TRBV21-1,TRBJ2-7,CASSKEMRTYEQYF,TGTGCCAGCAGCAAAGAAATGCGTACCTACGAGCAGTACTTC
.,.,TRBV7-9,TRBJ2-5,CASSDGHWEVGFWTQYF,TGTGCCAGCAGCGATGGACACTGGGAGGTTGGTTTTTGGACCCAGTACTTC
TRBD1,.,TRBV19,TRBJ1-1,CASSSPGTGGATQAFF,TGTGCCAGTAGTAGTCCCGGGACAGGGGGCGCGACCCAAGCTTTCTTT
.,.,TRBV6-5,TRBJ1-5,CASKTRGTHQPQHF,TGTGCCAGCAAGACCAGGGGAACCCACCAGCCCCAGCATTTT
.,.,TRBV28,TRBJ1-2,CASSPGQSGYTF,TGTGCCAGCAGCCCCGGACAGAGCGGCTACACCTTC
TRBD1,few,TRBV20-1,TRBJ1-2,CSASTGVTGYGYTF,TGCAGTGCTAGTACAGGGGTAACGGGATATGGCTACACCTTC
.,.,TRBV6-5,TRBJ1-2,CASSPLGGDYGYTF,TGTGCCAGCAGTCCCCTCGGAGGGGACTATGGCTACACCTTC
TRBD1,.,TRBV6-1,TRBJ2-3,CASSEQGADTQYF,TGTGCCAGCAGTGAACAGGGGGCAGATACGCAGTATTTT